The clone carrying this T cell receptor beta chain was counted a few times. Its antigen is currently unknown. This entry is derived from a study of blood T cells in healthy people across ages. General study results and limits: It was held that the diversity estimates obtained from one million T cells were underestimates.

The germline CDR1 and CDR2 sequences are SGDLS and YYNGEE. Trimming left V 3 bases short and J 1 base short, with 10 bases between. The CDR3 is 14 amino acids. Total RNA was isolated from each sample in quantities of at least 6 micrograms. The second PCR ran about 6 to 12 cycles with a sample-barcoded 5' primer and J-beta primers. Each CDR3 protein gets one entry after TCRdb re-called the 5' RACE reads with MiXCR. Of 1.5 million to 2 million distinct CDR3 sequences in the sample, about 50% were seen once. The chain links TRBV9 to TRBJ2-5; maybe TRBD2 (6 bases). The sequencing sample was made of blood. This clonotype originated in a woman in her 40s in good health. CDR3 DNA: TGTGCCAGCAGCGGACTAGGTCCCCAAGAGACCCAGTACTTC. Protein sequence: CASSGLGPQETQYF.